The 23 T cell receptor beta chains reported below all come from one sample, sequenced in a study of cytomegalovirus exposure and HLA in healthy donors. It was with 60 Vbeta and 13 Jbeta primers that the PCR ran. The repertoire was sequenced with immunoSEQ multiplex PCR; TCRdb's copy has only in-frame clones and lacks some. Of about 180,000 clones in the sample, 65% to 85% were seen once. Sequences were obtained from PBMCs. The receptors shown here come from a girl aged 5 to 17 in good health and CMV-seropositive.

V usage is TRBV6-5 and J usage is TRBJ2-7; TRBD2 agrees at 9 bases. CDR1 and CDR2 from the germline V gene are MNHEY and SVGAGI. Trimming cost V 2 bases and J 3 bases; bases outside gene matches: 2. The CDR3 spans 14 residues. This CDR3 is CASSYGGRGYEQYF. The CDR3 coding sequence is TGTGCCAGCAGTTACGGCGGGAGGGGCTACGAGCAGTACTTC.

The chain links TRBV5-4 to TRBJ2-2; the match to TRBD2 covers 12 bases. Trimming removed 5 bases from V and 5 bases from J; junction bases left unmatched: 7. The CDR3 covers 16 residues. Germline CDR1 reads SGHNT; CDR2 reads YYREEE (reference sequence). The CDR3 protein is CASRTTSGSLTGELFF. The CDR3 DNA sequence: TGTGCCAGCAGGACGACTAGCGGGAGTTTAACCGGGGAGCTGTTTTTT.

This clone appeared a few times. The rearrangement links TRBV30 to TRBJ2-4; possible D gene TRBD2, 6 bases. The germline V gene encodes CDR1 GTSNPN and CDR2 SVGIG (reference sequence). Trimming left V 4 bases short and J 8 bases short, with 12 bases between. This CDR3 contains 12 residues. DNA for the CDR3: TGTGCCTGGACCCACTCGGGGGACATTCAGTACTTC. Amino acids: CAWTHSGDIQYF.

This clone appeared a single time. The rearrangement joins TRBV2 to TRBJ1-5; TRBD1 matches 7 bases. V shed 6 bases and J 3 bases; nucleotides not matched to a gene: 8. There are 15 residues in the CDR3. Germline V gives CDR1 SNHLY, CDR2 FYNNEI. The CDR3 here is CASSGPGQLNQPQHF. The CDR3 DNA reads as TGTGCCAGCAGCGGCCCGGGACAGCTCAATCAGCCCCAGCATTTT. The variable domain in full, with the rest retrieved from reference TRBV2 and TRBJ1-5, is EPEVTQTPSHQVTQMGQEVILRCVPISNHLYFYWYRQILGQKVEFLVSFYNNEISEKSEIFDDQFSVERPDGSNFTLKIRSTKLEDSAMYFCASSGPGQLNQPQHFGDGTRLSIL.

The chain is built from TRBV19 and TRBJ2-5, with D perhaps TRBD1 (7 bases). V gave up 3 bases and J gave up 2 bases, with 10 bases separating them. The CDR3 loop spans 14 amino acids. Germline V lookup: CDR1 LNHDA, CDR2 SQIVND (reference sequence). CDR3 loop: CASSMQGGQETQYF. CDR3 bases: TGTGCCAGTAGTATGCAGGGGGGTCAAGAGACCCAGTACTTC.

V usage is TRBV6-5 and J usage is TRBJ2-7; maybe TRBD1 (5 bases). This CDR3 region has 14 residues. Germline V gene sequence: CDR1 MNHEY, CDR2 SVGAGI. Trimming removed 2 bases at V and 0 bases at J, with 8 bases between. The CDR3 coding sequence is TGTGCCAGCAGTTACGGCGGACACTCCTACGAGCAGTACTTC. Amino acid sequence: CASSYGGHSYEQYF.

The chain has TRBV7-9 and TRBJ2-5; D is undetermined. Germline V gene sequence: CDR1 SEHNR, CDR2 FQNEAQ (reference sequence). The CDR3 is 14 residues long. The V end lost 5 bases, the J end lost 0 bases, and 10 bases lay between the germline ends. The CDR3 DNA reads TGTGCCAGCAGCCCTGTCCCGTACCAAGAGACCCAGTACTTC. The encoded protein is CASSPVPYQETQYF.

This rearrangement joins TRBV10-1 to TRBJ2-7, with TRBD2 as a possible D gene (6 bases). With 1 base removed from V and 7 bases from J, the gap between germline ends came to 14 bases. The length of the CDR3 is 14 residues. Germline V gives CDR1 WNHNN, CDR2 SYGVQD (reference sequence). The CDR3 DNA sequence: TGCGCCAGCAGTGAGTACTACCCTGGAGGGGAGCAGTACTTC. Translating gives CASSEYYPGGEQYF.

The rearrangement uses TRBV5-1 and TRBJ1-4; a weak D match, TRBD1 (5 bases). There are 14 residues in the CDR3. CDR1 is SGHRS and CDR2 is YFSETQ in the germline V gene. V lost 5 bases and J lost 6, with 14 bases in between. The CDR3 region has the DNA TGCGCCAGCAGTTGGGGACTGCGAGATGAAAAACTGTTTTTT. It specifies CASSWGLRDEKLFF.

The rearrangement uses TRBV2 and TRBJ2-7; TRBD2 agrees at 8 bases. After removal of 3 bases from V and 1 base from J, the junction contained 2 bases not matched to a gene. The CDR3 is 14 residues long. The germline V gene has CDR1 SNHLY and CDR2 FYNNEI. This CDR3 is CASSDAGGSYEQYF. The CDR3, as DNA: TGTGCCAGCAGTGATGCGGGAGGTTCCTACGAGCAGTACTTC.

The rearrangement links TRBV6-5 to TRBJ2-1, with 7 nucleotides matching TRBD2. V lost 4 bases to trimming and J lost 5 bases; unmatched junction nucleotides: 5. The CDR3 consists of 14 residues. Germline loops: CDR1 MNHEY, CDR2 SVGAGI. Written as DNA, the CDR3 is TGTGCCAGCAGTTGGCGGGAGCCCGACAATGAGCAGTTCTTC. It translates to CASSWREPDNEQFF.

The chain carries TRBV4-2 and TRBJ2-1; TRBD2 matches 14 bases. Germline V CDR1 and CDR2: LGHNA, YNFKEQ. CDR3 length: 16 residues. J lost 9 bases, V lost 4 bases, and 8 bases had no gene match. CDR3 amino acids: CASSPGGGLAGVEQFF. The CDR3 DNA is TGTGCCAGCAGCCCAGGGGGGGGACTAGCGGGAGTTGAGCAGTTCTTC.

The chain is built from TRBV28 and TRBJ2-7; no clear D. Germline V gene sequence: CDR1 MDHEN, CDR2 SYDVKM. The CDR3 spans 11 residues. Trimming stripped 1 base from V and 5 bases from J, with 3 bases between. CDR3 sequence: CASSLLDEQYF. The CDR3 DNA sequence: TGTGCCAGCAGTTTATTAGACGAGCAGTACTTC.

The chain carries TRBV11-3 and TRBJ2-6; 9 bases agree with TRBD1. The CDR3 has 17 amino acids. The ends lost 3 bases at V and 2 bases at J; junction bases unmatched: 5. The germline V gene encodes CDR1 SGHNT and CDR2 YENEEA. CDR3 nucleotide sequence: TGTGCCAGCAGCTTTGGACAGGGGAGCCCTGGGGCCAACGTCCTGACTTTC. Translating it yields CASSFGQGSPGANVLTF.

The chain joins TRBV7-2 to TRBJ1-2; 7 nucleotides match TRBD1. This CDR3 region has 14 residues. Trimming cost V 0 bases and J 4 bases; bases outside gene matches: 2. The germline CDR1 and CDR2 sequences are SGHTA and FQGNSA. CDR3 coding DNA: TGTGCCAGCAGCTTAGCTACAGGGGCCTATGGCTACACCTTC. Residues: CASSLATGAYGYTF.

This chain joins TRBV6-1 and TRBJ2-5; D unresolved. Gene TRBJ2-7 matches the end of the DNA better, so the J call may be wrong. CDR1 and CDR2 from the germline V gene are MNHNS and SASEGT. The CDR3 is 14 amino acids. The CDR3 DNA reads TGTGCCAGCAGTGAAGCTAGCCATACCTACGAGCAGTACTTC. Protein: CASSEASHTYEQYF.

The rearrangement joins TRBV7-2 to TRBJ1-1; TRBD1 is a possible D gene (5 bases). Deletions cut 5 bases from V and 1 base from J, with 11 bases between. There are 14 residues in the CDR3. Germline V gives CDR1 SGHTA, CDR2 FQGNSA. The CDR3 reads CASSPEGANTEAFF. CDR3 coding DNA: TGTGCCAGCAGCCCCGAAGGGGCGAACACTGAAGCTTTCTTT.

This clone was seen only once. This chain connects TRBV5-1 to TRBJ2-3; 11 bases are a match to TRBD2. V lost 1 base to trimming and J lost 0 bases; unmatched junction nucleotides: 7. CDR3 length equals 18 residues. Per germline, CDR1 SGHRS and CDR2 YFSETQ. The chain's CDR3 is CASSLRTSGRTSTDTQYF. CDR3 DNA: TGCGCCAGCAGCTTGCGGACTAGCGGGCGTACTAGCACAGATACGCAGTATTTT.

This clone was counted once. This chain links TRBV6-5 with TRBJ2-7; D unresolved. CDR1 and CDR2 (germline): MNHEY, SVGAGI. The CDR3 contains 13 residues. V was cut by 4 bases and J by 2 bases, with 9 bases left in between. The CDR3 bases are TGTGCCAGCAGTTCACCAGGCACCTACGAGCAGTACTTC. It translates to CASSSPGTYEQYF.

CDR3 nucleotide sequence: TGTGCCATCGGGCTAGCGGGACACTCCTACAATGAGCAGTTCTTC. Protein: CAIGLAGHSYNEQFF. The rearrangement uses TRBV10-3 and TRBJ2-1; 9 bases are a match to TRBD2. The CDR3 consists of 15 residues. The germline gives CDR1 ENHRY, CDR2 SYGVKD. V dropped 8 bases and J dropped 0; count of bases not matched to a gene: 5.

This clone was seen a few times. The rearrangement links TRBV4-2 to TRBJ2-1, with 10 bases aligning to TRBD2. The trim removed 4 bases at V and 7 bases at J, leaving 10 bases unmatched. Per the germline V gene, CDR1 is LGHNA and CDR2 is YNFKEQ. The CDR3 has 16 residues. CDR3 DNA: TGTGCCAGCAGCCTAAGCGCACTAGCGGGGTTAAATGAGCAGTTCTTC. Protein product: CASSLSALAGLNEQFF.

V gene TRBV2 combines with J gene TRBJ2-7; D is possibly TRBD2 (6 bases). The V gene lost 3 bases and the J gene lost 3 bases, with 15 bases spanning the gap. The CDR3 has 15 residues. Per the germline V gene, CDR1 is SNHLY and CDR2 is FYNNEI. Here the CDR3 reads CASSDIGEVVYEQYF. CDR3 in DNA: TGTGCCAGCAGTGATATAGGGGAGGTCGTCTACGAGCAGTACTTC.

Concerning this clone: At one of its ends the junction is not consistent with the germline gene, which may arise from a read error. This chain uses TRBV5-8 with TRBJ1-1; D perhaps matches TRBD1 (6 bases). Germline V gene sequence: CDR1 SGHTS, CDR2 YDEGEE. The length of the CDR3 is 13 residues. The CDR3 nucleotides are TGTGCCAGCAGCTCGATATACGGGACACCCGCGACCTTT. This sequence encodes CASSSIYGTPATF.